This T cell receptor beta chain was identified during a study of beta chain features in type 1 diabetes. The study reverse transcribed the entire isolated RNA, so it sequenced expressed TCRB transcripts. Roughly 3.6 million reads on average were seen across naive, central memory and regulatory T cell samples. Clones were read by immunoSEQ multiplex PCR, and TCRdb kept only the in-frame ones, dropping some. The sample holds hundreds of thousands of clones; around an eighth are singletons and the top ten take approximately 0.039%. This clone was recorded only once. The antigen is undetermined. The single heparinised draw taken from each donor contained around 100 mL of blood on average. The study, taken as a whole, reports: TCRB CDR3s were moderately but significantly shorter in Type 1 diabetes patients in all four CD4+ subsets.

The CDR3 totals 16 residues. Looked up from germline, CDR1 is MNHNY and CDR2 is SVGAGI (reference sequence). V trimming: 0 bases; J trimming: 3 bases; junction bases outside the gene matches: 6. This sequence originates from a man between 18 and 35 years old with type 1 diabetes. The chain links TRBV6-6 to TRBJ2-7; 9 bases are a match to TRBD1. Sequencing was carried out using naive CD4+ T cells from blood. The CDR3 DNA sequence: TGTGCCAGCAGTTACTCCCGGACAGGGGTTGACTACGAGCAGTACTTC. It specifies CASSYSRTGVDYEQYF.